This TCR beta chain was recorded in a study of T cell responses to AZD1222 COVID-19 vaccine. Whole-study results and caveats: There were repertoire samples only from the period after the peak T cell response.

This CDR3 has 14 amino acids. Germline CDR1 and CDR2: LGHNA and YNFKEQ. The V segment lost 5 bases and the J segment 6 bases; nucleotides outside the gene matches: 5. Details on this clone: Its specificity is not known.

Assay used: immunoSEQ multiplex PCR; TCRdb lists only in-frame clones, some missing. The table has 150,000 or so clones, roughly 93% seen once. This chain joins TRBV4-2 and TRBJ1-5; 9 bases match TRBD1. The receptor was isolated from an adult in good health. The sample was peripheral blood, taken on day 0 of AZD1222 vaccination. The CDR3 loop is CASSTRTGAQPQHF. The CDR3 DNA reads as TGTGCCAGCAGCACCCGGACAGGGGCTCAGCCCCAGCATTTT.